Below, one T cell receptor (beta chain) is given with its context. Its antigen remains unidentified. This sample was included in a study of T cell therapy after organ transplantation. Study information: Therapy products were autologous CMV-specific T cells, peptide-expanded for roughly two weeks. 4 to 8 weeks after therapy completion, short-term post-therapy blood was collected.

Germline V gene sequence: CDR1 SEHNR, CDR2 FQNEAQ (reference sequence). Trimming left V 3 bases short and J 0 bases short, with 12 bases between. This CDR3 spans 15 amino acids. Measured with immunoSEQ multiplex PCR; TCRdb has only the in-frame clones, and not every one. The sample holds 20,000 or so clones, roughly four fifths seen once. Sample time point: 4-8 weeks after completion of therapy. Patients were solid-organ transplant recipients with drug-resistant or recurrent cytomegalovirus. The input for sequencing was CD8+ T cells from blood, taken after autologous CMV-specific T cell therapy. This receptor was identified in a human patient who had received a solid organ transplant and had CMV disease. The graft donor may be the source of some T cells. This chain joins TRBV7-9 and TRBJ2-7; D is possibly TRBD1 (5 bases). As DNA, the CDR3 is TGTGCCAGCAGCTTTCCAGGGCTCAACTCCTACGAGCAGTACTTC. This sequence encodes CASSFPGLNSYEQYF.